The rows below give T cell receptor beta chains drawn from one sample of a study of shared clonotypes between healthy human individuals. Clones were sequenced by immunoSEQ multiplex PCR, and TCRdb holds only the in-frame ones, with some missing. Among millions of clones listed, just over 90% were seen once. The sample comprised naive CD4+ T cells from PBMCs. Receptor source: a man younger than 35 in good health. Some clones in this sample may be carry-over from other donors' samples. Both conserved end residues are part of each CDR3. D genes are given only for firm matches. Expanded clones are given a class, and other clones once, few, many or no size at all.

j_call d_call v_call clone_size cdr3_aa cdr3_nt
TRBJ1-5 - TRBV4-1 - CASSQVGVGQPQHF TGCGCCAGCAGCCAAGTGGGGGTCGGTCAGCCCCAGCATTTT
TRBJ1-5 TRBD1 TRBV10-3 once CATARVGQGAEGNQPQHF TGTGCCACCGCACGGGTGGGACAGGGGGCGGAGGGCAATCAGCCCCAGCATTTT
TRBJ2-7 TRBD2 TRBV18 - CASSPWTSGRESSSYEQYF TGTGCCAGCTCACCATGGACTAGCGGGAGGGAAAGTAGCTCCTACGAGCAGTACTTC
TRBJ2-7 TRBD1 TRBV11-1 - CASSHRDRGYEQYF TGTGCCAGCAGTCACCGGGACAGGGGCTACGAGCAGTACTTC
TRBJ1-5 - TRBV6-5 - CASRRDGTINQPQHF TGTGCCAGCAGGCGGGACGGCACTATCAATCAGCCCCAGCATTTT
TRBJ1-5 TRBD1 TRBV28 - CASSSTNPGQGLISQPQHF TGTGCCAGCAGTTCGACCAACCCGGGACAGGGTCTCATAAGTCAGCCCCAGCATTTT
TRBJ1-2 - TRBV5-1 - CASSTQGNYGYTF TGCGCCAGCAGCACTCAGGGGAACTATGGCTACACCTTC
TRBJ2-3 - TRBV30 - CAWSPRLARGDVTDTQYF TGTGCCTGGAGTCCTCGCCTAGCGAGGGGGGACGTCACAGATACGCAGTATTTT
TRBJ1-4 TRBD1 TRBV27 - CASSSPGTGDEKLFF TGTGCCAGCAGCTCACCCGGGACAGGGGACGAAAAACTGTTTTTT
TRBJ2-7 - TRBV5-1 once CASSLPNQFSLRQYF TGCGCCAGCAGCTTACCTAACCAGTTCTCCCTTCGGCAGTACTTC
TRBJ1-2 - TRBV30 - CAWTRTVNGYTF TGTGCCTGGACCCGGACCGTAAATGGCTACACCTTC
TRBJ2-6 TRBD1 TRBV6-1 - CASSEALIGTARSGANVLTF TGTGCCAGCAGTGAAGCGCTTATAGGGACAGCACGATCTGGGGCCAACGTCCTGACTTTC
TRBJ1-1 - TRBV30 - CAWSVSTDWNTEAFF TGTGCCTGGAGTGTAAGTACGGATTGGAACACTGAAGCTTTCTTT
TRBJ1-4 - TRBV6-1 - CASSDNGARSNEKLFF TGTGCCAGCAGTGATAATGGGGCGCGAAGTAATGAAAAACTGTTTTTT
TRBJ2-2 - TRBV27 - CASSLTGSNTGELFF TGTGCCAGCAGTTTGACCGGGTCGAACACCGGGGAGCTGTTTTTT
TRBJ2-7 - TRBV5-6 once CASSLGGGSEYF TGTGCCAGCAGCCTTGGGGGAGGCTCAGAGTACTTC
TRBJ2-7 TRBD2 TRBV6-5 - CASRMGRGGSYEQYF TGTGCCAGCAGAATGGGTCGGGGGGGATCCTACGAGCAGTACTTC
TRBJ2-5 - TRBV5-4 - CASSQGEETQYF TGTGCCAGCAGCCAGGGAGAGGAGACCCAGTACTTC
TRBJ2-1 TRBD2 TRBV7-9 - CASSIRREVPFNEQFF TGTGCCAGCAGCATCCGCCGGGAGGTTCCCTTCAATGAGCAGTTCTTC
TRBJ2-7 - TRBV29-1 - CSAKYRARSYEQYF TGCAGCGCCAAGTATCGGGCTAGGTCCTACGAGCAGTACTTC
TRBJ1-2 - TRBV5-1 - CASSGGSANYGYTF TGCGCCAGCAGCGGTGGATCCGCTAACTATGGCTACACCTTC
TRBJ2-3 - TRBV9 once CASSPRAAGTSTDTQYF TGTGCCAGCAGCCCCCGAGCTGCGGGTACTAGCACAGATACGCAGTATTTT
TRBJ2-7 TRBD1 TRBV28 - CASSPRGDRGYEQYF TGTGCCAGCAGTCCCCGGGGGGACAGGGGGTACGAGCAGTACTTC
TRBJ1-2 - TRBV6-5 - CASSYSIGAYGYTF TGTGCCAGCAGTTACTCGATTGGGGCGTATGGCTACACCTTC
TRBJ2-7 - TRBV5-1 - CASSFGDTYSYEQYF TGCGCCAGCAGCTTTGGCGACACCTACTCCTACGAGCAGTACTTC
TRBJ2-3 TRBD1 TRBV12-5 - CASGHTGGPQYF TGTGCTAGTGGGCATACAGGGGGGCCGCAGTATTTT
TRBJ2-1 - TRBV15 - CATSGSFGSYNEQFF TGTGCCACCAGCGGCAGTTTCGGCTCCTACAATGAGCAGTTCTTC
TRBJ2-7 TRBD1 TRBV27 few CASSDQGTGNWKQYF TGTGCCAGCAGTGATCAGGGGACAGGGAATTGGAAGCAGTACTTC
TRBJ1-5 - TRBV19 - CASSIGRQLHQPQHF TGTGCCAGTAGTATAGGGCGTCAGCTACATCAGCCCCAGCATTTT
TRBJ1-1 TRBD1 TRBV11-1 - CASSFRTGYTEAFF TGTGCCAGCAGCTTCCGGACAGGGTACACTGAAGCTTTCTTT
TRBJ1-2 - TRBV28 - CASSLGGDSRTNYGYTF TGTGCCAGCAGTTTAGGGGGGGACTCCCGGACGAACTATGGCTACACCTTC
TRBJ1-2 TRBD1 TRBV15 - CATSSPGTGGDYTF TGTGCCACCAGCAGCCCCGGGACAGGGGGCGACTACACCTTC
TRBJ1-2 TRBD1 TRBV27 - CASSEKGAPDRGKNGYTF TGTGCCAGCAGTGAAAAGGGCGCACCGGACAGGGGAAAGAATGGCTACACCTTC
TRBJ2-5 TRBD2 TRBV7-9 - CASSPMGGAQETQYF TGTGCCAGCAGCCCCATGGGAGGGGCCCAAGAGACCCAGTACTTC
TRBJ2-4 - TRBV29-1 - CSVRTDTVQYF TGCAGCGTGCGGACAGATACCGTTCAGTACTTC
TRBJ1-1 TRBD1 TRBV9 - CASSVPRTGEQGAEAFF TGTGCCAGCAGCGTCCCTCGCACCGGTGAACAGGGGGCTGAAGCTTTCTTT
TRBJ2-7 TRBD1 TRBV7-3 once CASSFRQGTPYEQYF TGTGCCAGCAGCTTCCGACAGGGGACCCCCTACGAGCAGTACTTC
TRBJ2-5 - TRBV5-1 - CASVQVQETQYF TGCGCCAGTGTACAGGTTCAAGAGACCCAGTACTTC
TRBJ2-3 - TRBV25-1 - CASSDPSAGTDTQYF TGTGCCAGCAGTGACCCCAGCGCGGGCACAGATACGCAGTATTTT
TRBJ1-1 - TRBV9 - CASSATTNTEAFF TGTGCCAGCAGCGCCACCACGAACACTGAAGCTTTCTTT
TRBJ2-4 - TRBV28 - CASSPGLGKNIQYF TGTGCCAGCAGCCCTGGTTTGGGCAAAAACATTCAGTACTTC
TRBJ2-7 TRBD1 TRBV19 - CASRGTGAYEQYF TGTGCCAGTAGGGGGACAGGGGCCTACGAGCAGTACTTC
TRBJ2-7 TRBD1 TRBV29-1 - CSATRWGQGAYEQYF TGCAGCGCCACCCGTTGGGGGCAGGGGGCGTACGAGCAGTACTTC
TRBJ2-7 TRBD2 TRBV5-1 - CASSLEGGRGYEQYF TGCGCCAGCAGCTTGGAAGGCGGGAGAGGGTACGAGCAGTACTTC
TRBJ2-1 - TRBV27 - CASSLLGRGNEQFF TGTGCCAGCAGTTTATTGGGTCGGGGCAATGAGCAGTTCTTC
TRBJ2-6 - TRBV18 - CASSPGRYSGANVLTF TGTGCCAGCTCACCGGGGAGGTACTCTGGGGCCAACGTCCTGACTTTC
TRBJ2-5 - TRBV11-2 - CASSGGTVGETQYF TGTGCCAGCAGCGGCGGGACAGTAGGGGAGACCCAGTACTTC
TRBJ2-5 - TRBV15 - CATSRDPKASGPETQYF TGTGCCACCAGCAGAGATCCTAAGGCTTCAGGCCCAGAGACCCAGTACTTC
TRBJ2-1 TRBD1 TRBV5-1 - CASSFPGTGVNEQFF TGCGCCAGCAGCTTCCCCGGGACAGGGGTCAATGAGCAGTTCTTC
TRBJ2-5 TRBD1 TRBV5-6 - CASSWAGTGGETQYF TGTGCCAGCAGCTGGGCCGGGACAGGGGGCGAGACCCAGTACTTC
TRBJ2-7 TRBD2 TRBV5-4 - CASSISGGYEQYF TGTGCCAGCAGTATCTCCGGGGGGTACGAGCAGTACTTC
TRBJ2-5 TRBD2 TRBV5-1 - CASSFPPGGETQYF TGCGCCAGCAGCTTCCCTCCCGGGGGGGAGACCCAGTACTTC
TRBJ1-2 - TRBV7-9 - CASSLARQRGYGYTF TGTGCCAGCAGCTTAGCGAGGCAGAGGGGTTATGGCTACACCTTC
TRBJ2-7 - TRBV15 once CATSRAPGLVYEQYF TGTGCCACCAGCAGGGCTCCGGGACTCGTATACGAGCAGTACTTC
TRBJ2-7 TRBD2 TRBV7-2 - CASSLGGLADYEQYF TGTGCCAGCAGCTTGGGTGGACTAGCGGACTACGAGCAGTACTTC